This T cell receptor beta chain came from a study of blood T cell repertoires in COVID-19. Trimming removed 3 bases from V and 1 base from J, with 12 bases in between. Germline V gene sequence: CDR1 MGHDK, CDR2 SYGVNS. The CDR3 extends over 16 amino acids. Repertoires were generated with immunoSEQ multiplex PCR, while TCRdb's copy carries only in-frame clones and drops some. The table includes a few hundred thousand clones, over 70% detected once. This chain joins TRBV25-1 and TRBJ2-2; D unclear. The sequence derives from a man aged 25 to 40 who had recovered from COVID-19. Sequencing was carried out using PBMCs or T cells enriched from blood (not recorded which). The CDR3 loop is CASSDIRIGNTGELFF. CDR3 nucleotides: TGTGCCAGCAGTGACATTCGCATCGGGAACACCGGGGAGCTGTTTTTT.